What follows are 26 T cell receptor beta chains derived from one specimen sequenced in a study of cytomegalovirus exposure and HLA in healthy donors. It was with 60 Vbeta and 13 Jbeta primers that the PCR ran. Assay used: immunoSEQ multiplex PCR; TCRdb lists only in-frame clones, some missing. Here the sample table reports 170,000 or so clones. The sequenced material came from PBMCs. The receptors were sampled from a man aged 30 to 45 in good health and CMV-seronegative.

The genes are TRBV19 and TRBJ2-3, with a weak D call TRBD2 (7 bases). The V and J ends lost 6 bases and 6 bases respectively, with 16 bases between them. Germline V gene lookup returns CDR1 LNHDA and CDR2 SQIVND (reference sequence). CDR3 length: 14 residues. CDR3 sequence: CASRPRGGEDTQYF. The CDR3, as DNA: TGTGCCAGTAGGCCAAGGGGGGGGGAGGATACGCAGTATTTT.

The V call is TRBV2, the J call TRBJ2-1; 11 positions match TRBD2. Germline V gene data show CDR1 as SNHLY and CDR2 as FYNNEI. Losses at the gene ends were 8 bases for V and 7 bases for J; bases not matched to a gene: 7. This CDR3 is built from 14 residues. The CDR3 DNA sequence: TGTGCCAGCGCTAGCGGGAGGTCTGTTAATGAGCAGTTCTTC. Its translation: CASASGRSVNEQFF.

About this clone: At the DNA level, this CDR3 is encoded by other sequences in the same sample as well. The J gene is TRBJ1-3, the V gene TRBV10-3; tentatively, D is TRBD1 (6 bases). CDR3 length equals 15 residues. Germline CDR1 and CDR2: ENHRY and SYGVKD. The V end lost 6 bases, the J end lost 0 bases, and 12 bases lay between the germline ends. CDR3: CAISPGQPSGNTIYF. In nucleotides, the CDR3 is TGTGCCATCAGCCCTGGACAGCCCTCTGGAAACACCATATATTTT.

V gene TRBV7-2 combines with J gene TRBJ2-3; the D is unclear. This CDR3 comprises 13 residues. CDR1 is SGHTA and CDR2 is FQGNSA in the germline V gene. V lost 3 bases, J lost 2 bases, and 6 bases lay in between. The CDR3 sequence is CASSFPNTDTQYF. CDR3 nucleotide sequence: TGTGCCAGCAGCTTTCCTAACACAGATACGCAGTATTTT. Filled out from reference TRBV7-2 and TRBJ2-3, the complete variable domain reads GAGVSQSPSNKVTEKGKDVELRCDPISGHTALYWYRQSLGQGLEFLIYFQGNSAPDKSGLPSDRFSAERTGGSVSTLTIQRTQQEDSAVYLCASSFPNTDTQYFGPGTRLTVL.

This chain links TRBV30 with TRBJ2-3; the D gene is possibly TRBD2 (6 bases). Trimming took off 0 bases at V and 1 base at J, with 14 bases between the two ends. CDR1 and CDR2 (germline): GTSNPN, SVGIG (reference sequence). The CDR3 has 16 amino acids. The CDR3 bases are TGTGCCTGGAGTGTAGGCGGGACTGGGCGCACAGATACGCAGTATTTT. This codes for CAWSVGGTGRTDTQYF.

The genes are TRBV13 and TRBJ2-5; possibly TRBD2 for D (6 bases). The ends were cut back, 5 bases at V and 4 bases at J, with 14 bases in the middle. CDR1 is PRHDT and CDR2 is FYEKMQ in the germline V gene (reference sequence). The CDR3 runs to 14 residues. CDR3 in amino acids: CASSPPQAGETQYF. The CDR3 coding sequence is TGTGCCAGCAGCCCTCCCCAAGCGGGAGAGACCCAGTACTTC. Full variable domain (missing parts from reference TRBV13 and TRBJ2-5): AAGVIQSPRHLIKEKRETATLKCYPIPRHDTVYWYQQGPGQDPQFLISFYEKMQSDKGSIPDRFSAQQFSDYHSELNMSSLELGDSALYFCASSPPQAGETQYFGPGTRLLVL.

The chain carries TRBV9 and TRBJ2-1, with 7 nucleotides matching TRBD2. CDR3 length: 15 residues. Trimming took 3 bases from V and 2 from J; bases not matched to a gene: 5. The germline V gene has CDR1 SGDLS and CDR2 YYNGEE. CDR3 in amino acids: CASSAGLVPYNEQFF. The CDR3 DNA follows: TGTGCCAGCAGCGCAGGACTAGTGCCCTACAATGAGCAGTTCTTC. Supplemented by reference TRBV9 and TRBJ2-1, the full variable domain reads DSGVTQTPKHLITATGQRVTLRCSPRSGDLSVYWYQQSLDQGLQFLIQYYNGEERAKGNILERFSAQQFPDLHSELNLSSLELGDSALYFCASSAGLVPYNEQFFGPGTRLTVL.

The rearrangement uses TRBV11-2 and TRBJ2-7, with 8 bases identical to TRBD1. V lost 2 bases to trimming and J lost 3 bases; unmatched junction nucleotides: 3. Germline CDR1 SGHAT, CDR2 FQNNGV. The CDR3 covers 14 residues. The CDR3 loop reads CASSLFTGGYEQYF. CDR3 nucleotide sequence: TGTGCCAGCAGCTTATTTACAGGGGGCTACGAGCAGTACTTC.

The chain recombines TRBV7-9 with TRBJ1-2; D is unclear. Germline V lookup: CDR1 SEHNR, CDR2 FQNEAQ (reference sequence). With 1 base removed from V and 5 bases from J, the gap between germline ends came to 5 bases. The CDR3 is 12 residues long. CDR3 sequence: CASSLGRYGYTF. CDR3 bases: TGTGCCAGCAGCTTAGGCAGATATGGCTACACCTTC.

The chain has TRBV4-1 and TRBJ2-1; 12 bases map to TRBD2. CDR3 size: 15 residues. The germline V gene encodes CDR1 MGHRA and CDR2 YSYEKL. The CDR3: CAEYGLAGRRKWQFF. The CDR3 DNA is TGCGCTGAGTACGGACTAGCGGGAAGAAGGAAGTGGCAGTTCTTC.

The chain is built from TRBV4-1 and TRBJ2-3, with 8 bases that match TRBD2. The CDR3 has 18 residues. Germline CDR1 is MGHRA and CDR2 is YSYEKL. V shed 2 bases and J 5 bases; nucleotides not matched to a gene: 15. The CDR3 reads CASSQWFPSGRGRDTQYF. In DNA, the CDR3 is TGCGCCAGCAGCCAATGGTTCCCGAGCGGGAGAGGGCGAGATACGCAGTATTTT.

The rearrangement uses TRBV9 and TRBJ2-5; 7 positions agree with TRBD1. V shed 3 bases and J 2 bases; nucleotides not matched to a gene: 1. Looked up from germline, CDR1 is SGDLS and CDR2 is YYNGEE. The CDR3 extends over 13 amino acids. The CDR3 coding sequence is TGTGCCAGCAGCGCGGACAGGCAAGAGACCCAGTACTTC. This translates into CASSADRQETQYF.

This chain's CDR3 is CASSSPPLSYEQYF. The CDR3 nucleotides are TGTGCCAGCAGCTCCCCCCCTCTTTCCTACGAGCAGTACTTC. The chain carries TRBV7-2 and TRBJ2-7; D gene ambiguous. The CDR3 loop spans 14 amino acids. Germline assignment: CDR1 SGHTA and CDR2 FQGNSA. The V end lost 4 bases, the J end lost 1 base, and 11 bases lay between the germline ends.

The gene calls are TRBV19 and TRBJ2-7; no clear D. The CDR3 contains 12 residues. The V gene lost 5 bases and the J gene lost 2 bases, with 7 bases spanning the gap. CDR1 and CDR2 (germline): LNHDA, SQIVND (reference sequence). The CDR3 protein is CASSRGAYEQYF. DNA for the CDR3: TGTGCCAGTAGTCGAGGCGCCTACGAGCAGTACTTC.

V is TRBV5-4 and J is TRBJ2-4, with a weak D call TRBD2 (6 bases). CDR3 length equals 13 residues. V shed 4 bases and J shed 8 bases, with 13 bases lying between them. Germline-derived CDR1 and CDR2 are SGHNT and YYREEE (reference sequence). The DNA of the CDR3 is TGTGCCAGCAGCCAGGAGGGTTGGGACATTCAGTACTTC. This translates into CASSQEGWDIQYF.

The chain has TRBV29-1 and TRBJ2-2; TRBD1 matches 10 bases. The CDR3 runs 14 residues. J lost 2 bases, V lost 7 bases, and 4 bases had no gene match. CDR1 is SQVTM and CDR2 is ANQGSEA in the germline V gene. DNA for the CDR3: TGCAGCGGCGGGACAGGGGTAAACACCGGGGAGCTGTTTTTT. Translation gives CSGGTGVNTGELFF.

The rearrangement links TRBV5-4 to TRBJ2-3, with D possibly being TRBD2 (5 bases). Germline V gene lookup returns CDR1 SGHNT and CDR2 YYREEE (reference sequence). This CDR3 comprises 16 residues. Trimming left V 3 bases short and J 0 bases short, with 14 bases between. The CDR3 spells CASSSAEQRSTDTQYF. The CDR3 DNA reads as TGTGCCAGCAGCTCGGCCGAACAGCGGAGCACAGATACGCAGTATTTT.

The rearrangement joins TRBV19 to TRBJ2-1; the match to TRBD1 covers 8 bases. The CDR3 loop spans 16 amino acids. With 1 base clipped from V and 3 bases from J, the junction kept 5 bases outside the gene matches. From germline, CDR1 is LNHDA and CDR2 SQIVND (reference sequence). Here the CDR3 DNA reads TGTGCCAGTAGTATAGCGGCGGGACAGGTCTACAATGAGCAGTTCTTC. This gives the protein CASSIAAGQVYNEQFF. Full variable domain (remainder filled in from reference TRBV19 and TRBJ2-1): DGGITQSPKYLFRKEGQNVTLSCEQNLNHDAMYWYRQDPGQGLRLIYYSQIVNDFQKGDIAEGYSVSREKKESFPLTVTSAQKNPTAFYLCASSIAAGQVYNEQFFGPGTRLTVL.

This chain links TRBV9 with TRBJ2-5, with 11 bases matching TRBD2. Germline CDR1 is SGDLS and CDR2 is YYNGEE. This CDR3 contains 14 residues. V lost 3 bases and J lost 11; bases outside the gene matches: 9. This CDR3 is CASSASGLADKQYF. The DNA for the CDR3 is TGTGCCAGCAGCGCCTCGGGACTAGCGGATAAGCAGTACTTC. The whole variable domain, remainder taken from reference TRBV9 and TRBJ2-5, is DSGVTQTPKHLITATGQRVTLRCSPRSGDLSVYWYQQSLDQGLQFLIQYYNGEERAKGNILERFSAQQFPDLHSELNLSSLELGDSALYFCASSASGLADKQYFGPGTRLLVL.

The chain couples TRBV27 to TRBJ1-5; the D gene is possibly TRBD1 (5 bases). Per germline, CDR1 MNHEY and CDR2 SMNVEV (reference sequence). CDR3 length equals 13 residues. Trimming took 2 bases from V and 8 from J, leaving 10 bases between them. The CDR3: CASSLGGVEPQHF. DNA of the CDR3: TGTGCCAGCAGTTTAGGGGGGGTTGAGCCCCAGCATTTT.

The V call is TRBV12-5, the J call TRBJ2-7; D unclear. Deletions cut 4 bases from V and 4 bases from J, with 8 bases between. CDR1 is LGHNT and CDR2 is FRNRAP in the germline V gene. CDR3 length: 12 residues. CDR3 nucleotides: TGTGCTAGTGGTTCCCAAGAGTACGAGCAGTACTTC. This gives the protein CASGSQEYEQYF. Variable domain in full (rest from reference TRBV12-5 and TRBJ2-7): DARVTQTPRHKVTEMGQEVTMRCQPILGHNTVFWYRQTMMQGLELLAYFRNRAPLDDSGMPKDRFSAEMPDATLATLKIQPSEPRDSAVYFCASGSQEYEQYFGPGTRLTVT.

The chain couples TRBV7-9 to TRBJ2-1; TRBD2 matches at 10 bases. CDR3 length: 16 residues. With V trimmed by 3 bases and J by 9 bases, 11 bases remained unmatched. CDR1 and CDR2 (germline): SEHNR, FQNEAQ (reference sequence). This CDR3 is CASSLPSSGSSSEQFF. Written as DNA, the CDR3 is TGTGCCAGCAGCTTGCCGTCTAGCGGGAGTAGTTCTGAGCAGTTCTTC. The whole variable domain, remainder taken from reference TRBV7-9 and TRBJ2-1, is DTGVSQNPRHKITKRGQNVTFRCDPISEHNRLYWYRQTLGQGPEFLTYFQNEAQLEKSRLLSDRFSAERPKGSFSTLEIQRTEQGDSAMYLCASSLPSSGSSSEQFFGPGTRLTVL.

The chain employs TRBV6-6 and TRBJ1-3; D call uncertain. Trimming shortened V by 0 bases and J by 0 bases, and 9 bases separated the two germline ends. Per germline, CDR1 MNHNY and CDR2 SVGAGI (reference sequence). The CDR3 totals 16 residues. DNA for the CDR3: TGTGCCAGCAGTTACTCTCGACAAAACTCTGGAAACACCATATATTTT. This codes for CASSYSRQNSGNTIYF.

The chain recombines TRBV4-3 with TRBJ2-7, with D possibly matching TRBD2 (7 bases). Between the trimmed V and J ends, which lost 1 base and 12 bases, there was a span of 22 bases. The CDR3 spans 15 residues. Germline-derived CDR1 and CDR2 are LGHNA and YSLEER. The CDR3 protein is CASSQGAGQGRLVYF. CDR3 DNA: TGCGCCAGCAGCCAAGGAGCGGGGCAGGGGCGACTTGTGTACTTC.

V is TRBV30 and J is TRBJ2-5, with 9 bases aligning to TRBD1. The end of the DNA is better explained by TRBJ2-7, so the J call may be wrong. Germline V gene sequence: CDR1 GTSNPN, CDR2 SVGIG (reference sequence). There are 13 residues in the CDR3. This chain's CDR3 is CAWSRGQGLEQYF. The CDR3 nucleotides read TGTGCCTGGAGCAGGGGACAGGGCCTCGAGCAGTACTTC.

The rearrangement links TRBV5-1 to TRBJ2-5; D is perhaps TRBD1 (5 bases). V was cut by 0 bases and J by 1 base, with 7 bases left in between. There are 14 residues in the CDR3. Germline CDR1 is SGHRS and CDR2 is YFSETQ. The CDR3 spells CASSLGGVQETQYF. The CDR3 DNA reads as TGCGCCAGCAGCTTGGGGGGCGTCCAAGAGACCCAGTACTTC.